This T cell receptor beta chain is from a study of blood T cell repertoires in COVID-19. Study context: From T cells, B-cell-depleted T cells, or PBMCs came the material, which was cDNA or gDNA.

TCRdb's table, derived via immunoSEQ multiplex PCR, lists solely in-frame clones and lacks some. This sample has fewer than 150,000 clones, with around four fifths found just once. CDR1 is MRHNA and CDR2 is SNTAGT in the germline V gene. Losses at the gene ends were 0 bases for V and 0 bases for J; bases not matched to a gene: 6. The CDR3 spans 18 residues. The V call is TRBV6-4, the J call TRBJ1-4, with TRBD1 matching 8 bases. Sample: PBMCs or T cells enriched from blood (not recorded which). This clonotype was obtained from a man younger than 40 who had recovered from COVID-19. The CDR3 coding sequence is TGTGCCAGCAGTGACTCGAAGGGACAGGATGCAACTAATGAAAAACTGTTTTTT. Amino acids: CASSDSKGQDATNEKLFF.